One and the same sample provided the 7 T cell receptor beta chains below, sequenced in a study of naive and memory T cell subsets. Both TRBC1 and TRBC2 were covered by a beta constant-region primer of two equimolar oligonucleotides. Ligated cDNA was amplified by four rounds of PCR with nested alpha and beta constant-region primers and SP2. TCRdb re-called the UMI-ligation and nested PCR reads through MiXCR, storing one row per CDR3 protein. The sample lists roughly 80,000 distinct CDR3 sequences; 9% were seen once. Sequenced sample: naive CD8+ T cells from blood. The receptors derive from a human donor in good health.

This clonotype was seen a few times. CDR3 in DNA: TGTGCCAGCAGCCAAGATTGGGCAGCGGGTGAAAAACTGTTTTTT. This translates into CASSQDWAAGEKLFF. The V and J genes are TRBV3-1 and TRBJ1-4; D is uncertain. CDR1 is LGHDT and CDR2 is YNNKEL in the germline V gene (reference sequence). This CDR3 comprises 15 residues. V was cut by 0 bases and J by 7 bases, with 12 bases left in between. The full variable domain, with the rest looked up from reference TRBV3-1 and TRBJ1-4, is DTAVSQTPKYLVTQMGNDKSIKCEQNLGHDTMYWYKQDSKKFLKIMFSYNNKELIINETVPNRFSPKSPDKAHLNLHINSLELGDSAVYFCASSQDWAAGEKLFFGSGTQLSVL.

V is TRBV7-2 and J is TRBJ1-1; tentatively, D is TRBD1 (5 bases). There are 17 residues in the CDR3. Germline CDR1 is SGHTA and CDR2 is FQGNSA. V dropped 1 base and J dropped 0 bases, with 15 bases sitting between them. Written as DNA, the CDR3 is TGTGCCAGCAGCTTAGAGTTGGGGGTGGGGTTGAACACTGAAGCTTTCTTT. This sequence encodes CASSLELGVGLNTEAFF.

In this sample, this clonotype turned up a few times. The chain combines TRBV4-3 with TRBJ2-1; D gene ambiguous. Germline assignment: CDR1 LGHNA and CDR2 YSLEER. The CDR3 extends over 16 amino acids. V lost 0 bases to trimming and J lost 3 bases, with 12 bases between them. CDR3 coding DNA: TGCGCCAGCAGCCAAGAATCCAGGTCGATCTACAATGAGCAGTTCTTC. Translating gives CASSQESRSIYNEQFF.

This clonotype appeared many times. The chain joins TRBV29-1 to TRBJ2-1, with D maybe TRBD2 (6 bases). The V gene's germline CDR1 is SQVTM and CDR2 ANQGSEA. The CDR3 sequence is 15 residues long. Trimming took off 1 base at V and 9 bases at J, with 19 bases between the two ends. CDR3 amino acids: CSVEGEAEGWGEQFF. DNA for the CDR3: TGCAGCGTTGAAGGGGAGGCCGAGGGGTGGGGTGAGCAGTTCTTC.

At least ten counts were recorded for this clonotype. This chain uses TRBV29-1 with TRBJ2-1; 7 nucleotides agree with TRBD1. There are 10 residues in the CDR3. Looked up from germline, CDR1 is SQVTM and CDR2 is ANQGSEA. V was clipped by 7 bases and J by 6 bases; unmatched bases: 0. In DNA, the CDR3 is TGCAGCGCAGGGGGCAATGAGCAGTTCTTC. Its translation is CSAGGNEQFF.

This clonotype was seen more than once but under ten times. The chain combines TRBV25-1 with TRBJ2-5, with 12 nucleotides matching TRBD1. Germline V gene data show CDR1 as MGHDK and CDR2 as SYGVNS. Trimming took 3 bases from V and 1 from J; bases not matched to a gene: 3. This CDR3 comprises 16 residues. The CDR3 region is CASSDRDRGPQETQYF. The CDR3 DNA sequence: TGTGCCAGCAGTGACCGGGACAGGGGGCCCCAAGAGACCCAGTACTTC.

This clonotype has ten or more counts. The CDR3: CASSQDVTGGSYEQYF. The CDR3 coding sequence is TGCGCCAGCAGCCAAGATGTTACAGGGGGTTCCTACGAGCAGTACTTC. The rearrangement uses TRBV4-3 and TRBJ2-7; 8 positions agree with TRBD1. This CDR3 spans 16 amino acids. The V gene's germline CDR1 is LGHNA and CDR2 YSLEER. J was trimmed by 1 base and V by 0 bases; bases with no gene match: 5.